This T cell receptor (beta chain) stems from a study of cytomegalovirus exposure and HLA in healthy donors. Study as a whole: The approximately 120 validation repertoires and the approximately 700 first-cohort repertoires shared a platform, a later analysis reported. The study, taken as a whole, reports: Cytomegalovirus-associated status was assigned to 150 or so TCR beta chains. The dataset shows that most TCR sequences were rare, while some public TCRs occurred in many donors.

The CDR3 is 16 residues long. Trimming left V 7 bases short and J 0 bases short, with 17 bases between. The germline gives CDR1 SGDLS, CDR2 YYNGEE. Sequencing used immunoSEQ multiplex PCR; TCRdb keeps in-frame clones, though not all of them. The data show roughly 120,000 clones, 85% to 90% seen once. As concerns this clone: Its matching antigen is unknown.

The sample was PBMCs. J is TRBJ2-1 and V is TRBV9; D unresolved. This receptor was identified in a man aged 25 to 40 in good health and CMV-seronegative. CDR3 residues: CASSWKSADSYNEQFF. In nucleotides, the CDR3 is TGTGCCAGCTCCTGGAAGTCGGCGGACTCCTACAATGAGCAGTTCTTC.